The T cell receptor beta chain described here comes from a study of response to subunit inactivated influenza vaccine listed by TCRdb under 2018. Background on the whole study: Deep quantitative T cell receptor repertoire profiling was used in the study to track responses to a trivalent subunit inactivated influenza vaccine. Findings and caveats that apply to the study as a whole: According to the authors, only a limited number of new T cells may be recruited by each seasonal influenza vaccination.

Via the germline V gene (reference sequence), CDR1 is LNHNV and CDR2 YYDKDF. The CDR3 contains 14 residues, cysteine and phenylalanine counted. The entry retains the CDR3 DNA only, 42 bases that are in frame from base 1. Trimming costs V 5 bases and J 6 bases, and their ends lie 15 bases apart. Library preparation was by RT-PCR. The sample was run on an Illumina HiSeq 2500. The public reads were run again by TCRdb, first through fastp at Q25 and then through MiXCR, and only productive beta chains were kept. Rows merge per CDR3 protein into single entries with the most common DNA and genes. Here the sample has about 610,000 distinct CDR3 sequences; 14% occur a single time. The top ten clones comprise 8.5% to 14% of the sample. Note on this clonotype: There is no known antigen for this receptor. Base qualities are missing; no much larger clone stands one base away.

This sample comprised PBMCs from blood, obtained 12 days after vaccination. Rearrangement joined TRBV15 to TRBJ2-3, with no reliable assignment of the D segment. The TCR comes from a man aged 50-59 years who received an inactivated influenza vaccine. Donor details come from another sample of the same person, matched by shared clones. The CDR3 amino acid sequence is: CATSEDLQRDTQYF. The DNA sequence is as follows: TGTGCCACCAGCGAGGACCTGCAGCGCGATACGCAGTATTTT.